A single sample gave rise to the 32 T cell receptor beta chains below, sequenced in a study of blood T cell repertoires in COVID-19. The data were produced by immunoSEQ multiplex PCR, yet TCRdb's version contains in-frame clones alone and is incomplete. This table has 230,000 or so clones, 88% appearing once. The sequenced sample consisted of PBMCs or T cells enriched from blood (not recorded which). Every receptor here comes from a woman aged 25 to 45 who had recovered from COVID-19.

The chain is built from TRBV4-3 and TRBJ2-6; TRBD1 matches 7 bases. Germline assignment: CDR1 LGHNA and CDR2 YSLEER. The CDR3 has 16 amino acids. Trimming cost V 2 bases and J 4 bases; bases outside gene matches: 5. For the CDR3, the DNA is TGCGCCAGCAGCCAAACACAGGGGTCCGGGGCCAACGTCCTGACTTTC. Its translation: CASSQTQGSGANVLTF.

The V call is TRBV27, the J call TRBJ2-3, with TRBD2 identical over 8 bases. The CDR3 is 15 residues long. CDR1 MNHEY and CDR2 SMNVEV come from the germline V gene (reference sequence). J gave up 3 bases and V 2 bases, and 4 bases lay outside the gene matches. CDR3 amino acids: CASSLAGGKTDTQYF. The CDR3 DNA follows: TGTGCCAGCAGTTTAGCGGGGGGTAAAACAGATACGCAGTATTTT.

This clone appeared once. This chain links TRBV6-2 or TRBV6-3 with TRBJ1-1; D is unresolved. The CDR3 is 12 residues long. Germline V gives CDR1 MNHEY, CDR2 SVGEGT. V dropped 2 bases and J dropped 13 bases, with 14 bases sitting between them. The CDR3 DNA reads as TGTGCCAGCAGTTACCCGTCCTTTGGGCATTTCTTT. Amino acids: CASSYPSFGHFF.

V gene TRBV27 combines with J gene TRBJ1-3; D ambiguous. The CDR3 runs to 15 residues. CDR1 MNHEY and CDR2 SMNVEV come from the germline V gene (reference sequence). With 6 bases removed from V and 0 bases from J, the gap between germline ends came to 12 bases. Here the CDR3 DNA reads TGTGCCAGCAGAGAGACTTTTTACTCTGGAAACACCATATATTTT. Amino acids: CASRETFYSGNTIYF.

V usage is TRBV7-2 and J usage is TRBJ1-6; 7 bases fit TRBD1. V was pared by 2 bases and J by 5 bases, with 9 bases of the junction left unmatched. Germline V gives CDR1 SGHTA, CDR2 FQGNSA. The CDR3 covers 17 residues. The CDR3 is CASSLTGALYNNSPLHF. In nucleotides, the CDR3 is TGTGCCAGCAGCTTAACAGGGGCGCTTTATAATAATTCACCCCTCCACTTT. The full variable domain, with the rest looked up from reference TRBV7-2 and TRBJ1-6, is GAGVSQSPSNKVTEKGKDVELRCDPISGHTALYWYRQSLGQGLEFLIYFQGNSAPDKSGLPSDRFSAERTGGSVSTLTIQRTQQEDSAVYLCASSLTGALYNNSPLHFGNGTRLTVT.

The gene calls are TRBV2 and TRBJ2-4; 11 nucleotides match TRBD2. The CDR3 covers 16 residues. Germline CDR1 reads SNHLY; CDR2 reads FYNNEI. With V trimmed by 2 bases and J by 6 bases, 6 bases remained unmatched. In nucleotides, the CDR3 is TGTGCCAGCAGTGAATCCCGACTAGCGGGGCTAAACATTCAGTACTTC. It specifies CASSESRLAGLNIQYF.

The V call is TRBV5-6, the J call TRBJ1-6; D uncertain. This CDR3 is built from 13 residues. V lost 0 bases to trimming and J lost 8 bases, with 6 bases between them. In germline, CDR1 is SGHDT, CDR2 YYEEEE. CDR3 DNA sequence: TGTGCCAGCAGCTTGGCACGGGATTCACCCCTCCACTTT. This sequence encodes CASSLARDSPLHF.

The V and J genes are TRBV7-9 and TRBJ1-1; perhaps TRBD1 as D (5 bases). This CDR3 is built from 15 residues. Trimming cost V 1 base and J 4 bases, with 13 bases left between them. Germline V gene lookup returns CDR1 SEHNR and CDR2 FQNEAQ (reference sequence). This CDR3 reads CASSLGVGGSTEAFF. The CDR3 region has the DNA TGTGCCAGCAGCTTAGGAGTTGGGGGGTCCACTGAAGCTTTCTTT.

V and J are TRBV11-2 and TRBJ1-1, with D perhaps matching TRBD1 (6 bases). The CDR3 sequence is 15 residues long. In germline, CDR1 is SGHAT, CDR2 FQNNGV. Trimming stripped 5 bases from V and 4 bases from J, with 17 bases between. The CDR3 DNA reads TGTGCCAGCAGCCCGACCCCTCAGGGGTTCACTGAAGCTTTCTTT. Translation: CASSPTPQGFTEAFF. The complete variable domain, with remaining parts taken from reference TRBV11-2 and TRBJ1-1, reads EAGVAQSPRYKIIEKRQSVAFWCNPISGHATLYWYQQILGQGPKLLIQFQNNGVVDDSQLPKDRFSAERLKGVDSTLKIQPAKLEDSAVYLCASSPTPQGFTEAFFGQGTRLTVV.

The chain employs TRBV7-3 and TRBJ1-1, with TRBD1 matching 10 bases. The CDR3 runs 14 residues. The junction had 4 bases not matched to a gene; V was cut back by 5 bases and J by 4 bases. Germline V gives CDR1 SGHTA, CDR2 FQGTGA. The CDR3: CASSLRDRGTEAFF. As DNA, the CDR3 is TGTGCCAGCAGCCTCCGGGACAGGGGCACTGAAGCTTTCTTT.

The chain recombines TRBV4-1 with TRBJ1-1; D may be TRBD1 (5 bases). Looked up from germline, CDR1 is MGHRA and CDR2 is YSYEKL. CDR3 length: 14 amino acids. The V and J ends lost 5 bases and 7 bases respectively, with 17 bases between them. DNA of the CDR3: TGCGCCAGCAGCGGTGTAGGGGAATACGATGAAGCTTTCTTT. It specifies CASSGVGEYDEAFF.

This clone is a singleton in its sample. This sequence joins TRBV18 and TRBJ2-7, with 7 bases aligning to TRBD1. The CDR3 runs to 14 residues. V shed 6 bases and J 3 bases; nucleotides not matched to a gene: 8. Germline V lookup: CDR1 KGHSH, CDR2 LQKENI. The CDR3 DNA reads TGTGCCAGCTCGCGAACGGGACAGAGCTACGAGCAGTACTTC. It is translated as CASSRTGQSYEQYF. The entire variable domain, with the rest obtained from reference TRBV18 and TRBJ2-7, is as follows: NAGVMQNPRHLVRRRGQEARLRCSPMKGHSHVYWYRQLPEEGLKFMVYLQKENIIDESGMPKERFSAEFPKEGPSILRIQQVVRGDSAAYFCASSRTGQSYEQYFGPGTRLTVT.

This sequence joins TRBV19 and TRBJ1-5; possible D gene TRBD1, 5 bases. V was clipped by 7 bases and J by 3 bases, with 16 bases between them. Germline V gives CDR1 LNHDA, CDR2 SQIVND (reference sequence). There are 15 residues in the CDR3. CDR3 amino acids: CASTHGAVANQPQHF. The CDR3 DNA is TGTGCCAGTACCCATGGGGCAGTTGCCAATCAGCCCCAGCATTTT.

The rearrangement joins TRBV5-1 to TRBJ2-1, with 11 nucleotides matching TRBD2. Germline V gene lookup returns CDR1 SGHRS and CDR2 YFSETQ. The CDR3 length is 16 residues. J was trimmed by 0 bases and V by 2 bases; bases with no gene match: 1. CDR3 in amino acids: CASSLLAGDSYNEQFF. Here the CDR3 DNA reads TGCGCCAGCAGCTTACTAGCGGGGGACTCCTACAATGAGCAGTTCTTC.

The CDR3: CASSSLAGSTNTQYF. In DNA, the CDR3 is TGTGCCAGCAGCAGTCTAGCGGGGTCCACCAATACGCAGTATTTT. The chain has TRBV5-6 and TRBJ2-3, with 9 bases that match TRBD2. Germline V CDR1 and CDR2: SGHDT, YYEEEE. The V gene end was trimmed by 4 bases and the J gene end by 7 bases; junction bases not matched to a gene: 10. This CDR3 comprises 15 residues.

The chain combines TRBV12-2 with TRBJ2-5; the table's TRBD2 call for D was not verified on the DNA. TRBV12-2 is shown as a pseudogene. CDR3 length equals 21 residues. CDR3 loop: CASRVSSGLAPSGGLGETQYF. Written as DNA, the CDR3 is TGTGCAAGTCGCGTTTCCTCGGGACTAGCTCCTTCTGGTGGTTTGGGAGAGACCCAGTACTTC.

The gene calls are TRBV6-5 and TRBJ1-6; TRBD1 matches at 9 bases. V was pared by 5 bases and J by 7 bases, with 3 bases of the junction left unmatched. From germline, CDR1 is MNHEY and CDR2 SVGAGI. This CDR3 is 14 amino acids long. The CDR3 sequence: CASSLDRGNSPLHF. DNA for the CDR3: TGTGCCAGCAGTCTGGACAGGGGAAATTCACCCCTCCACTTT.

V gene TRBV9 combines with J gene TRBJ2-7; TRBD2 aligns across 8 bases. Germline trimming cut 4 bases from V and 5 bases from J; bases unmatched to any gene: 14. Looked up from germline, CDR1 is SGDLS and CDR2 is YYNGEE. The CDR3 has 16 residues. In nucleotides, the CDR3 is TGTGCCAGCAGCCCCCACCCCGCTAGCGGGTCGAACGAGCAGTACTTC. Its protein is CASSPHPASGSNEQYF. Full variable domain (outside the CDR3, taken from reference TRBV9 and TRBJ2-7): DSGVTQTPKHLITATGQRVTLRCSPRSGDLSVYWYQQSLDQGLQFLIQYYNGEERAKGNILERFSAQQFPDLHSELNLSSLELGDSALYFCASSPHPASGSNEQYFGPGTRLTVT.

The DNA for the CDR3 is TGTGCCAGCAGCAGGACTAGCGCTACAGATACGCAGTATTTT. It specifies CASSRTSATDTQYF. The rearrangement uses TRBV7-3 and TRBJ2-3; 9 nucleotides match TRBD2. Trimming cost V 5 bases and J 3 bases; bases outside gene matches: 3. The CDR3 covers 14 residues. Germline loops: CDR1 SGHTA, CDR2 FQGTGA. Based on the CDR3 plus reference TRBV7-3 and TRBJ2-3, the full variable domain is GAGVSQTPSNKVTEKGKYVELRCDPISGHTALYWYRQSLGQGPEFLIYFQGTGAADDSGLPNDRFFAVRPEGSVSTLKIQRTERGDSAVYLCASSRTSATDTQYFGPGTRLTVL.

The chain couples TRBV10-3 to TRBJ1-1, with D perhaps TRBD1 (5 bases). Germline lookup yields CDR1 ENHRY and CDR2 SYGVKD. This CDR3 region has 15 residues. V gave up 8 bases and J gave up 7 bases, with 23 bases separating them. The CDR3 sequence: CAIGAGDGMIYEAFF. In DNA form, the CDR3 reads TGTGCCATCGGGGCGGGGGACGGAATGATTTATGAAGCTTTCTTT.

The chain links TRBV7-2 to TRBJ1-1; no firm D call. The V end lost 5 bases, the J end lost 1 base, and 14 bases lay between the germline ends. Looked up from germline, CDR1 is SGHTA and CDR2 is FQGNSA. The CDR3 is made up of 15 amino acids. The chain's CDR3 is CASSLYLPGNTEAFF. The CDR3 DNA is TGTGCCAGCAGCCTATACCTACCTGGGAACACTGAAGCTTTCTTT.

The chain carries TRBV9 and TRBJ2-3, with 8 positions matching TRBD2. V gave up 1 base and J gave up 4 bases; unmatched junction bases: 5. Germline V gene data show CDR1 as SGDLS and CDR2 as YYNGEE. The CDR3 is made up of 15 amino acids. The CDR3 sequence is CASSVIGGASDTQYF. The CDR3 region has the DNA TGTGCCAGCAGCGTAATCGGGGGGGCATCAGATACGCAGTATTTT.

J is TRBJ2-1 and V is TRBV25-1; possible D gene TRBD2, 5 bases. V was cut by 3 bases and J by 5 bases, with 11 bases left in between. The CDR3 consists of 14 residues. Germline CDR1 MGHDK, CDR2 SYGVNS. CDR3 in amino acids: CASSDPGLHNEQFF. CDR3 DNA sequence: TGTGCCAGCAGTGACCCAGGACTCCACAATGAGCAGTTCTTC.

A few counts support this clone. The chain links TRBV7-6 to TRBJ2-5; 11 bases align to TRBD2. The junction had 6 bases not matched to a gene; V was cut back by 5 bases and J by 4 bases. This CDR3 has 15 residues. Germline CDR1 reads SGHVS; CDR2 reads FNYEAQ. In DNA form, the CDR3 reads TGTGCCAGCAGCCCACTAGCGGGGGTGCTAGAGACCCAGTACTTC. Its protein product is CASSPLAGVLETQYF.

This chain joins TRBV9 and TRBJ2-7; 7 nucleotides match TRBD1. The CDR3 loop spans 15 amino acids. Germline V gene lookup returns CDR1 SGDLS and CDR2 YYNGEE. V shed 0 bases and J 3 bases; nucleotides not matched to a gene: 6. CDR3 sequence reads: CASSVEGDRSYEQYF. The CDR3 DNA sequence: TGTGCCAGCAGCGTAGAGGGGGACAGAAGCTACGAGCAGTACTTC.

This rearrangement joins TRBV2 to TRBJ2-3; TRBD2 agrees at 11 bases. The V gene's germline CDR1 is SNHLY and CDR2 FYNNEI. The V segment lost 4 bases and the J segment 5 bases; nucleotides outside the gene matches: 8. This CDR3 region has 16 residues. CDR3 bases: TGTGCCAGCAGTGCCAGACTAGCGGGGAGGGAAGATACGCAGTATTTT. This gives the protein CASSARLAGREDTQYF.

The chain couples TRBV2 to TRBJ2-2; no clear D. Germline loops: CDR1 SNHLY, CDR2 FYNNEI. The CDR3 runs to 13 residues. Trimming took 2 bases from V and 4 from J, leaving 5 bases between them. CDR3 DNA sequence: TGTGCCAGCAGTGAACAGTTCACCGGGGAGCTGTTTTTT. This codes for CASSEQFTGELFF.

V and J are TRBV18 and TRBJ1-4; TRBD1 agrees at 8 bases. The J segment lost 8 bases and the V segment lost 8 bases, leaving 7 bases of the junction unmatched. The CDR3 spans 13 residues. Germline V gives CDR1 KGHSH, CDR2 LQKENI. Here the CDR3 reads CASAYRGREKLFF. The DNA for the CDR3 is TGTGCCAGCGCCTACAGGGGGAGGGAAAAACTGTTTTTT. The entire variable domain, with the rest obtained from reference TRBV18 and TRBJ1-4, is as follows: NAGVMQNPRHLVRRRGQEARLRCSPMKGHSHVYWYRQLPEEGLKFMVYLQKENIIDESGMPKERFSAEFPKEGPSILRIQQVVRGDSAAYFCASAYRGREKLFFGSGTQLSVL.

The chain joins TRBV2 to TRBJ2-7; TRBD2 matches 11 bases. The V gene end was trimmed by 6 bases and the J gene end by 0 bases; junction bases not matched to a gene: 4. CDR3 length: 15 amino acids. Germline CDR1 SNHLY, CDR2 FYNNEI. CDR3 DNA: TGTGCCAGCAGAGAGGGACTAGCGGCCTCCTACGAGCAGTACTTC. It encodes CASREGLAASYEQYF.

This clone was found once. This chain links TRBV7-3 with TRBJ2-6; 7 positions agree with TRBD1. Germline V lookup: CDR1 SGHTA, CDR2 FQGTGA. The V gene end was trimmed by 5 bases and the J gene end by 0 bases; junction bases not matched to a gene: 10. The CDR3 loop spans 18 amino acids. In DNA, the CDR3 is TGTGCCAGCAGCCCACAAGGGGGCCCTAACTCTGGGGCCAACGTCCTGACTTTC. Translating it yields CASSPQGGPNSGANVLTF.

The chain uses TRBV7-9 and TRBJ2-3, with 7 bases identical to TRBD1. Losses at the gene ends were 6 bases for V and 3 bases for J; bases not matched to a gene: 6. The CDR3 sequence is 14 residues long. Germline V gene data show CDR1 as SEHNR and CDR2 as FQNEAQ (reference sequence). The CDR3 protein is CASSQGDFTDTQYF. The CDR3 region has the DNA TGTGCCAGCAGTCAGGGGGATTTTACAGATACGCAGTATTTT.

This sequence joins TRBV7-3 and TRBJ2-1; weak D call: TRBD2 (6 bases). The CDR3 consists of 13 residues. The V and J ends lost 5 bases and 6 bases respectively, with 11 bases between them. The germline CDR1 and CDR2 sequences are SGHTA and FQGTGA. The CDR3 loop is CASSPPSVNEQFF. The CDR3 nucleotides are TGTGCCAGCAGCCCGCCTAGCGTCAATGAGCAGTTCTTC.